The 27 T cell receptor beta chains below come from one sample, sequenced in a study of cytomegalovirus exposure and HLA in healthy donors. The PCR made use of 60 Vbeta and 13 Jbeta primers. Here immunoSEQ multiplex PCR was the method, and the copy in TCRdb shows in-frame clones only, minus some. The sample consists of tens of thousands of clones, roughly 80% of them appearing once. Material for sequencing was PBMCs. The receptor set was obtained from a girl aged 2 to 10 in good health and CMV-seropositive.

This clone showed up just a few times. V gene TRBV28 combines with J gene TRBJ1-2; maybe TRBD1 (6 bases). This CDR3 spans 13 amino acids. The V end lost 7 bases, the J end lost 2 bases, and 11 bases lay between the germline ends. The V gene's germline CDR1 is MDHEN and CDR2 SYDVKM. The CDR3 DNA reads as TGTGCCAGCAATAAACAGGGCAACTATGGCTACACCTTC. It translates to CASNKQGNYGYTF.

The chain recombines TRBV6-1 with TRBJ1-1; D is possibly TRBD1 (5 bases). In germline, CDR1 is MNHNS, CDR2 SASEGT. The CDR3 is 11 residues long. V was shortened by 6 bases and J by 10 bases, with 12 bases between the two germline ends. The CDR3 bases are TGTGCCAGCAGGGGGCCAAGAGGAGCTTTCTTT. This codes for CASRGPRGAFF.

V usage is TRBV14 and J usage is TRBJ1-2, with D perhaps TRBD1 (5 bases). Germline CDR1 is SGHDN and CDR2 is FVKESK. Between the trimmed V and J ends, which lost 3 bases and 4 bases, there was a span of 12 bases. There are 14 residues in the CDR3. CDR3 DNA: TGTGCCAGCAGCCAGATAGGACACCTCTATGGCTACACCTTC. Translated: CASSQIGHLYGYTF.

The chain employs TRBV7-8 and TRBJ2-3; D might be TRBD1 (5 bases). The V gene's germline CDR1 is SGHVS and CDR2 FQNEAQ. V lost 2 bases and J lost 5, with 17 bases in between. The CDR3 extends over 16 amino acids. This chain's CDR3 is CASSLQSGMAGDTQYF. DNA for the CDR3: TGTGCCAGCAGCTTACAATCAGGGATGGCCGGAGATACGCAGTATTTT.

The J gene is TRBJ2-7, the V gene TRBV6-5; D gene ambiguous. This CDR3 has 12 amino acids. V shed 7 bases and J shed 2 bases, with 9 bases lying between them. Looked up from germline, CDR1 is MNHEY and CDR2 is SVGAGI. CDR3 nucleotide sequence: TGTGCCAGCATGGGCGATACCTACGAGCAGTACTTC. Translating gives CASMGDTYEQYF.

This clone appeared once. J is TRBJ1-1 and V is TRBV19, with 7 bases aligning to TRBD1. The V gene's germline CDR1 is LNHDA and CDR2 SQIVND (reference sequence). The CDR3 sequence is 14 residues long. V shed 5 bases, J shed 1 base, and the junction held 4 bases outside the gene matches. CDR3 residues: CASSPRDRNTEAFF. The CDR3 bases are TGTGCCAGTAGTCCCCGGGACAGGAACACTGAAGCTTTCTTT.

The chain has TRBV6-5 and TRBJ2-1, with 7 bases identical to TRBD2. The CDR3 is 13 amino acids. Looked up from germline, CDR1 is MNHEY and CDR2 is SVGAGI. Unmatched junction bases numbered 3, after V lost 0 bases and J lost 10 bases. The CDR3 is CASSYSGGIEQFF. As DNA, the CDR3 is TGTGCCAGCAGTTACTCGGGAGGGATAGAGCAGTTCTTC.

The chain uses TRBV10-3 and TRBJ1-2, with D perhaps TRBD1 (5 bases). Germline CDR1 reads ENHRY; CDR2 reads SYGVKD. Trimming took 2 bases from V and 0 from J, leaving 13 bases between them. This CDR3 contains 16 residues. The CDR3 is CAISEHWTPANYGYTF. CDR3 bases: TGTGCCATCAGTGAGCACTGGACACCAGCTAACTATGGCTACACCTTC.

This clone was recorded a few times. The CDR3 coding sequence is TGTGCCAGCAGTCTCCGCGGTCAGCAGTACTTC. Encoded protein: CASSLRGQQYF. V gene TRBV28 combines with J gene TRBJ2-7; D gene unclear. The germline V and J ends were trimmed by 5 bases and 8 bases, with 10 bases remaining between them. The germline CDR1 and CDR2 sequences are MDHEN and SYDVKM. The CDR3 extends over 11 amino acids.

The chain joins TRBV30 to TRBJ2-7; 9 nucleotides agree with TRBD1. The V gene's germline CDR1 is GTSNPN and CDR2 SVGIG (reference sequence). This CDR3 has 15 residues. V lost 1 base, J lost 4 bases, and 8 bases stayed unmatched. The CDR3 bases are TGTGCCTGGAGTGAGCCGGGACAGGGATTATACGAGCAGTACTTC. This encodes CAWSEPGQGLYEQYF.

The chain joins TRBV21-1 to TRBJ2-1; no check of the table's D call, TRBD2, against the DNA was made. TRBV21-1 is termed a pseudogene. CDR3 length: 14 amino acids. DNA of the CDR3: TGTGCCAGCAGCACTAAGCGGGAACACAATGAGCAGTTCTTC. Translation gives CASSTKREHNEQFF.

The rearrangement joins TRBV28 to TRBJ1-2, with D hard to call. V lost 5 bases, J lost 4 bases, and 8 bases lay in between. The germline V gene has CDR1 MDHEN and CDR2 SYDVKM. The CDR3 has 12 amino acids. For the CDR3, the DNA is TGTGCCAGCAGTCTCAACAGCTATGGCTACACCTTC. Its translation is CASSLNSYGYTF.

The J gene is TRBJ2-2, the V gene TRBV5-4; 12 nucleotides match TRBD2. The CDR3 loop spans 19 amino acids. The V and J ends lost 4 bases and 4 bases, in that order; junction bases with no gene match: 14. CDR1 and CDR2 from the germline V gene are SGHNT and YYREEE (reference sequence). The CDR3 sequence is CASSTLPLAGGLSTGELFF. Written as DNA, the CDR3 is TGTGCCAGCAGCACTCTTCCCCTAGCGGGAGGGCTTAGCACCGGGGAGCTGTTTTTT.

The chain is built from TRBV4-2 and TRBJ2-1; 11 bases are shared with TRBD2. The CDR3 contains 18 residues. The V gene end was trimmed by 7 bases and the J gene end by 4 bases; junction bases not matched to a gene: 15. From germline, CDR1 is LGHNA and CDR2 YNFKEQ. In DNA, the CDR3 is TGTGCCAGCACCAAAACTGCTACCGGGACTAGCGGTTACAATGAGCAGTTCTTC. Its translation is CASTKTATGTSGYNEQFF.

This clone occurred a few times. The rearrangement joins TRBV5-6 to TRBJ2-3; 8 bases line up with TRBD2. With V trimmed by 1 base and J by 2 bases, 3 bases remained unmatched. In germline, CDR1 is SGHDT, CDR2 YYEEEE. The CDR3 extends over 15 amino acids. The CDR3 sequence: CASSLRRGDTDTQYF. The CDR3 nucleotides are TGTGCCAGCAGCTTGCGGCGGGGGGACACAGATACGCAGTATTTT.

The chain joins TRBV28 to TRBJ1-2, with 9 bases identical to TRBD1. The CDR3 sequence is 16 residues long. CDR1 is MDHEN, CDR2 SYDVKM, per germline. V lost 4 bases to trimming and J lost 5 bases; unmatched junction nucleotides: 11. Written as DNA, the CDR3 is TGTGCCAGCAGTTCCGGGGACAGGGAGGAAGGGTATGGCTACACCTTC. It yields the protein CASSSGDREEGYGYTF.

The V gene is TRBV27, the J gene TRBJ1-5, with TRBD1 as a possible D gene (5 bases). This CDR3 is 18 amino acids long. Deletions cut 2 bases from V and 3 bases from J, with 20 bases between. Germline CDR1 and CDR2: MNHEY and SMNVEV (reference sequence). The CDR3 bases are TGTGCCAGCAGTTTACGTGGGGCAGGCGGCCAATCCAATCAGCCCCAGCATTTT. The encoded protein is CASSLRGAGGQSNQPQHF.

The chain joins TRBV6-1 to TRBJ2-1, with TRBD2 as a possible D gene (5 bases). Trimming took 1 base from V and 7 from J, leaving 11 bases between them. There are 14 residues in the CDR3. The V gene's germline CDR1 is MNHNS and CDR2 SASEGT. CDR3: CASSEGTGSNEQFF. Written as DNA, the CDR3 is TGTGCCAGCAGTGAAGGGACTGGGTCGAATGAGCAGTTCTTC.

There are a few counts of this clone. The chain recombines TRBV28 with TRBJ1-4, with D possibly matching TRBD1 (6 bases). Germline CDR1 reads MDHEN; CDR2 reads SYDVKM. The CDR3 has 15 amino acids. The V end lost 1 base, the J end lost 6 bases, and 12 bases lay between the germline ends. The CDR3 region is CASSLYGGGDEKLFF. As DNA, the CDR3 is TGTGCCAGCAGTTTATATGGGGGCGGAGATGAAAAACTGTTTTTT.

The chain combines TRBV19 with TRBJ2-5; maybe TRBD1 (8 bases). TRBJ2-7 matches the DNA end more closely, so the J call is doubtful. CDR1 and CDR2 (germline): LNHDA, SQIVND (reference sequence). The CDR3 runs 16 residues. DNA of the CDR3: TGTGCCAGTAGTCCTAGGGGAGGGACAGGTTTCTACGAGCAGTACTTC. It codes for CASSPRGGTGFYEQYF.

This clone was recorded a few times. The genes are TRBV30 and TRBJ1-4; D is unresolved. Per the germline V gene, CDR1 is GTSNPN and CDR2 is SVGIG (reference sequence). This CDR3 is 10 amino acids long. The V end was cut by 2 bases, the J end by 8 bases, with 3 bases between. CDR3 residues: CAWSQEKLFF. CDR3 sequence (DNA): TGTGCCTGGAGTCAAGAAAAACTGTTTTTT.

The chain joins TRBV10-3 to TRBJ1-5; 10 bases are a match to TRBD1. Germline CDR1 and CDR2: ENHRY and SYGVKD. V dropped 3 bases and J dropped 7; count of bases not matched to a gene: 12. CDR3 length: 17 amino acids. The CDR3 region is CAISDSRDRGGGQPQHF. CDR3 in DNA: TGTGCCATCAGTGATTCTCGGGACAGGGGCGGAGGGCAGCCCCAGCATTTT.

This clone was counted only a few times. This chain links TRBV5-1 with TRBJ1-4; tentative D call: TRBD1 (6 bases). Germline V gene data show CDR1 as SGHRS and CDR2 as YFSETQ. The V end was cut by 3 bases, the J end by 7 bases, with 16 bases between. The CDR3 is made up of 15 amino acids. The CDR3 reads CASSSQGSVGEKLFF. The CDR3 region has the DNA TGCGCCAGCAGCTCTCAGGGGAGCGTGGGTGAAAAACTGTTTTTT.

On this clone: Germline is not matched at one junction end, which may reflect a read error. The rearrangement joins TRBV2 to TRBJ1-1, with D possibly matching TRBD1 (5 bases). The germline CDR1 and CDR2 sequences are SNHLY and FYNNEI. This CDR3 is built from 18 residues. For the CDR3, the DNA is TGTGCCAGCAGCGAAGGCATAAATAGGGGTAGGGTGAACACTGAAGCTTTCTTT. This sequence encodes CASSEGINRGRVNTEAFF.

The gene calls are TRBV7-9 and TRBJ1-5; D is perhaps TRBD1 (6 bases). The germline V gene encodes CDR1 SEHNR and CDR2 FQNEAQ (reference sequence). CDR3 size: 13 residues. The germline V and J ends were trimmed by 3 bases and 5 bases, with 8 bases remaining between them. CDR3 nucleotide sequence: TGTGCCAGCAGCTTGGCAGGGGATCAGCCCCAGCATTTT. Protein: CASSLAGDQPQHF.

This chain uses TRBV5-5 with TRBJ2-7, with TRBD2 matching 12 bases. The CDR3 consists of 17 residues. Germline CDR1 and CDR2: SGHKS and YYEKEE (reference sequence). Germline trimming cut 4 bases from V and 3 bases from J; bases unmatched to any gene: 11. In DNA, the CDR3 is TGTGCCAGCAGCCGTAGTCCCCTAGCGGGAGGGGTCTACGAGCAGTACTTC. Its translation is CASSRSPLAGGVYEQYF.

The chain's CDR3 is CSASNSYEQYF. In nucleotides, the CDR3 is TGCAGTGCTAGTAACTCCTACGAGCAGTACTTC. The chain uses TRBV20-1 and TRBJ2-7, with D hard to call. CDR1 is DFQATT and CDR2 is SNEGSKA in the germline V gene (reference sequence). V was trimmed by 3 bases and J by 0 bases, leaving 3 bases between them. The CDR3 consists of 11 residues.